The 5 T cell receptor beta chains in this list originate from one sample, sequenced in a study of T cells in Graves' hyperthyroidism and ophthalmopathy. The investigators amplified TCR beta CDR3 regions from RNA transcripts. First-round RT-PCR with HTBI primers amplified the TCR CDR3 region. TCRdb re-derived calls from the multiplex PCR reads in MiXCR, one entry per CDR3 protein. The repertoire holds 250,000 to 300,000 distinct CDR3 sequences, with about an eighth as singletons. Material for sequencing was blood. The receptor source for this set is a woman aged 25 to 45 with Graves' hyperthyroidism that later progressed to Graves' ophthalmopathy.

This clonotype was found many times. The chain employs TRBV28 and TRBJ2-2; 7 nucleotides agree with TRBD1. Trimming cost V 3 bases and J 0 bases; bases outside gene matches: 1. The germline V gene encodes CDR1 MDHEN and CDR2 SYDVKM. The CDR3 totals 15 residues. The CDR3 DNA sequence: TGTGCCAGCAGTTTTCAGGGGGCGAACACCGGGGAGCTGTTTTTT. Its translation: CASSFQGANTGELFF.

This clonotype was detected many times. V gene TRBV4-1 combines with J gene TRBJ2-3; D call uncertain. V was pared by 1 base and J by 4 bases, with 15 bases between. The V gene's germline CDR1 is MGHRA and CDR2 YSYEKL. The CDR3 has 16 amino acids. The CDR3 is CASSQVEVARPDTQYF. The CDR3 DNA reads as TGCGCCAGCAGCCAAGTTGAGGTCGCACGTCCAGATACGCAGTATTTT.

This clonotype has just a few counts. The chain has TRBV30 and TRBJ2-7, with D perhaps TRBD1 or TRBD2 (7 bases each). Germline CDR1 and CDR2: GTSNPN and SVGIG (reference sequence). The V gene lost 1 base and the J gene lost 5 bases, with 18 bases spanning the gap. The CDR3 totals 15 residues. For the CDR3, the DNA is TGTGCCTGGAGTGCCTATTTGACAGGGAGGGACGAGCAGTACTTC. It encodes CAWSAYLTGRDEQYF.

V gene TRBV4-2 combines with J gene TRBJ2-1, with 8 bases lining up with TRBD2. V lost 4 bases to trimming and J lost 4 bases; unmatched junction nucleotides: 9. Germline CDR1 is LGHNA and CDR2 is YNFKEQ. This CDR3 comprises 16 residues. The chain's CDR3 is CASSPGGGLMYNEQFF. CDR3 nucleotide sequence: TGTGCCAGCAGCCCCGGGGGGGGTCTTATGTACAATGAGCAGTTCTTC.

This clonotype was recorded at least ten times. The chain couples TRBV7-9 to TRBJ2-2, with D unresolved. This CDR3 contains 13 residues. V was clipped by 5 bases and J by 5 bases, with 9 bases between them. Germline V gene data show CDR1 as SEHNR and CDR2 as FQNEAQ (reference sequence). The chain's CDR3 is CASSPAITGELFF. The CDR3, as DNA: TGTGCCAGCAGCCCAGCCATTACCGGGGAGCTGTTTTTT.